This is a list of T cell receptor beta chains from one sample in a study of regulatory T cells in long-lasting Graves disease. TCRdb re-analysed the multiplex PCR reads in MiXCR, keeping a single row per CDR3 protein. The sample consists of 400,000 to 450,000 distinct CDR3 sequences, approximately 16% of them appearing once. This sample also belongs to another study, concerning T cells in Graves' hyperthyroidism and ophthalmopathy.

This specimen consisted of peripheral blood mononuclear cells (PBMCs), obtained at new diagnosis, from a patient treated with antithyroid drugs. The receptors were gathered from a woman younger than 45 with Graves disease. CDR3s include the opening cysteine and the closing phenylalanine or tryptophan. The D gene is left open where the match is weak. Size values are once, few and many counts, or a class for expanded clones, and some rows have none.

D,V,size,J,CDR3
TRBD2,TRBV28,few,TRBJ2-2,CASSLGGLAGDTGELFF
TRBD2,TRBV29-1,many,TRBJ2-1,CSVLRGTSGPDEQFF
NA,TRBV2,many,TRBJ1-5,CASSFGQSPSQPQHF
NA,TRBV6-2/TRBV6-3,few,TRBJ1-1,CASTRMGVNTEAFF
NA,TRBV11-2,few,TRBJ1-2,CASSKVRGRNYGYTF
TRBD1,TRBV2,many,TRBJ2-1,CASRGMQGANSHNEQFF
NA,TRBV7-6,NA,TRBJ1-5,CASSLEATPRQPQHF
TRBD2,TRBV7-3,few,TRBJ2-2,CASSLLAGVVPGELFF
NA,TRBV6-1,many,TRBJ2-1,CASRKSGAYNEQFF
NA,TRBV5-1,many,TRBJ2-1,CASSPAPLNEQFF
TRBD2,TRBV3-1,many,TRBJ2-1,CASSQASWGLAGEQFF
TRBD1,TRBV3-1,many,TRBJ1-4,CASSHNRGRTNEKLFF
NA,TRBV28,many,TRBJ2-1,CASSLSPPLGEQFF
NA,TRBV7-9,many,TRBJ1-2,CASSPGEGIDGYTF